This TCR beta chain was sequenced for a study of T cell clones after liver transplantation. On the study more broadly: Immunosuppression withdrawal was tried within 2 years after liver transplantation in this trial. Post-transplant blood was tracked for graft-donor-reactive T cell clones identified in a pre-transplant mixed lymphocyte reaction. HCV positivity affected three of eight recipients; the rest lacked autoimmune or viral indications. Tolerant meant at least one year fully off immunosuppression without liver enzymes above twice normal.

Data came from immunoSEQ multiplex PCR; TCRdb stores just in-frame clones and leaves some out. The profile shows about 120,000 clones, roughly nine tenths of them singletons. Germline V CDR1 and CDR2: SEHNR, FQNEAQ (reference sequence). This CDR3 region has 14 residues. Trimming shortened V by 3 bases and J by 7 bases, and 16 bases separated the two germline ends. The chain carries TRBV7-9 and TRBJ2-7, with D possibly being TRBD1 or TRBD2 (5 bases each). Sample: CD4+ T cells from blood, taken 12 months after liver transplant. The source is a human patient who received a liver transplant. Some T cells may be supplied by the graft donor. CDR3 nucleotide sequence: TGTGCCAGCAGCTTCTCCGGGACCCTGGGGGAGCAGTACTTC. This translates into CASSFSGTLGEQYF.